This TCR beta chain originates from a study of control samples from healthy donors and cancer patients. The data were produced by immunoSEQ multiplex PCR, yet TCRdb's version contains in-frame clones alone and is incomplete. The sample has some 120,000 clones, roughly 92% seen once; the top ten hold just under 0.6%. The V end was cut by 3 bases, the J end by 4 bases, with 12 bases between. Germline V gene data show CDR1 as GTSNPN and CDR2 as SVGIG (reference sequence). This CDR3 region has 13 residues. The table lists this clone with a few counts. Sequences were obtained from PBMCs. This chain links TRBV30 with TRBJ2-5; no clear D. This TCR came from an elderly man with head and neck cancer. The CDR3 is CAWSPTLGETQYF. In nucleotides, the CDR3 is TGTGCCTGGAGCCCCACCCTTGGAGAGACCCAGTACTTC.